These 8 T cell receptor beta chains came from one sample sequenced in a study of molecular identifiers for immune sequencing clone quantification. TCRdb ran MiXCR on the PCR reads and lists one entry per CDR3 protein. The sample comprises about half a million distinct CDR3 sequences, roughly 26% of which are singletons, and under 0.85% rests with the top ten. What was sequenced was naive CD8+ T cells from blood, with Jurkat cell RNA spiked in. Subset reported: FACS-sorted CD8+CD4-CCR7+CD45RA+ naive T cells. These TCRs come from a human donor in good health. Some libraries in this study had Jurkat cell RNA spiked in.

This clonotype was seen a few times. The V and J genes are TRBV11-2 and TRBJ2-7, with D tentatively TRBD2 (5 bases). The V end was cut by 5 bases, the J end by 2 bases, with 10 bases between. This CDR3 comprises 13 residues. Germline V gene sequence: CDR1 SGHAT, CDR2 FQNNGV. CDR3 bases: TGTGCCAGCAGCCCGGAGAGGGCCTACGAGCAGTACTTC. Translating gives CASSPERAYEQYF.

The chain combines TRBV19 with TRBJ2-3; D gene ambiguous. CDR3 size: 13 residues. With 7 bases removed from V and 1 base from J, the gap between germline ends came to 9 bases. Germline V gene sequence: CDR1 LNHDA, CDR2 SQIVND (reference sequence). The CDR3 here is CASTTAGTDTQYF. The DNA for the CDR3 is TGTGCCAGTACCACTGCTGGCACAGATACGCAGTATTTT.

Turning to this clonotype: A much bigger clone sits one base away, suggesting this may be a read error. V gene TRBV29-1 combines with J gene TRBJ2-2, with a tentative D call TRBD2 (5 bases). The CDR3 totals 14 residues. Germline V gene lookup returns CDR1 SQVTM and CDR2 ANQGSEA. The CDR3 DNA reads TGCGGCGTTGAAGAGGGCCGTAACACCGGGGAGCTGTTTTTT. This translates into CGVEEGRNTGELFF.

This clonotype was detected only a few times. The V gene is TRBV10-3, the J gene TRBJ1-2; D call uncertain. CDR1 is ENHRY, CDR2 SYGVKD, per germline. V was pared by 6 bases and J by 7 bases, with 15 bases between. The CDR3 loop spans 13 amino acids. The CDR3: CAISPAGGGGYTF. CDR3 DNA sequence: TGTGCCATCAGCCCCGCAGGAGGTGGTGGCTACACCTTC.

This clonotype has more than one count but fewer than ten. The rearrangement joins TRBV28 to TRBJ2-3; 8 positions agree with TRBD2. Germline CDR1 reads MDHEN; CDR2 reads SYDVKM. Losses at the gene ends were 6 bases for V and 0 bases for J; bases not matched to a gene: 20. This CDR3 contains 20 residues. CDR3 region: CASSSEVLAVPRGSTDTQYF. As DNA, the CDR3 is TGTGCCAGCAGCTCGGAGGTACTAGCGGTCCCTCGGGGTAGCACAGATACGCAGTATTTT.

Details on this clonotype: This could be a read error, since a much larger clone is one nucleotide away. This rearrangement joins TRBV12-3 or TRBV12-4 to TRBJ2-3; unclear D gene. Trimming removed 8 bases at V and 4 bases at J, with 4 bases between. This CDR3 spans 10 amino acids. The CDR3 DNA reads TGTGCCAGCGGCGCAGATACGCAGTATTTT. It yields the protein CASGADTQYF.

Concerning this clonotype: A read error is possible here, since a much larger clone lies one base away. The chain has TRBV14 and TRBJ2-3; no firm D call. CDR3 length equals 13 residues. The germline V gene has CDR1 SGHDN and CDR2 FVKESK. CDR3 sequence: CASGQGKGDTQYF. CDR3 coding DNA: TGTGCCAGCGGCCAAGGGAAAGGAGATACGCAGTATTTT.

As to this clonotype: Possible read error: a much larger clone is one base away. This chain's CDR3 is CASSPARLTRADTQYF. DNA for the CDR3: TGTGCCAGCAGTCCCGCCCGACTAACGAGAGCAGATACGCAGTATTTT. The chain links TRBV12-3 or TRBV12-4 to TRBJ2-3, with TRBD2 as a possible D gene (5 bases). V shed 5 bases and J shed 4 bases, with 19 bases lying between them. The CDR3 is 16 amino acids.